The 25 T cell receptor beta chains given below trace back to one sample, sequenced in a study of T cells in localized non-small cell lung cancer. Method: immunoSEQ multiplex PCR; TCRdb's copy keeps in-frame clones and lacks some. The sample shows around 91,000 clones, roughly 87% of them seen only once. Specimen: peripheral blood, collected before any cancer treatment. These receptors all stem from a man between 40 and 70 years old with stage I squamous cell lung carcinoma.

This sequence joins TRBV27 and TRBJ2-5; 7 nucleotides match TRBD1. CDR1 MNHEY and CDR2 SMNVEV come from the germline V gene (reference sequence). This CDR3 region has 16 residues. The junction had 13 bases not matched to a gene; V was cut back by 5 bases and J by 4 bases. DNA of the CDR3: TGTGCCAGCAGTATCTCCGCCGGGACAGTGATAGAGACCCAGTACTTC. It yields the protein CASSISAGTVIETQYF.

The chain carries TRBV28 and TRBJ1-5; 7 bases match TRBD1. CDR3 length: 14 residues. CDR1 is MDHEN, CDR2 SYDVKM, per germline. V was pared by 7 bases and J by 4 bases, with 7 bases of the junction left unmatched. The CDR3 nucleotides read TGTGCCAGCAAAGGTGGACAGGAAAATCAGCCCCAGCATTTT. As protein: CASKGGQENQPQHF. The variable domain in full, completed from reference TRBV28 and TRBJ1-5, reads DVKVTQSSRYLVKRTGEKVFLECVQDMDHENMFWYRQDPGLGLRLIYFSYDVKMKEKGDIPEGYSVSREKKERFSLILESASTNQTSMYLCASKGGQENQPQHFGDGTRLSIL.

The gene calls are TRBV4-1 and TRBJ1-1; 8 bases fit TRBD1. CDR3 length: 16 amino acids. Germline V gene lookup returns CDR1 MGHRA and CDR2 YSYEKL. Trimming removed 2 bases from V and 1 base from J; junction bases left unmatched: 6. CDR3 bases: TGCGCCAGCAGCCAATTTGCCGGGACAGGGAACACTGAAGCTTTCTTT. Amino acid sequence: CASSQFAGTGNTEAFF.

This chain links TRBV28 with TRBJ1-4; no clear D. V dropped 6 bases and J dropped 4 bases, with 9 bases sitting between them. The CDR3 consists of 13 residues. CDR1 and CDR2 from the germline V gene are MDHEN and SYDVKM. The CDR3 spells CASRAGLNEKLFF. CDR3 DNA sequence: TGTGCCAGCAGGGCGGGCCTTAATGAAAAACTGTTTTTT.

In DNA, the CDR3 is TGCGCCAGCAGCCCACGACAGCCGGGTAGCGGGTTCTACAATGAGCAGTTCTTC. This gives the protein CASSPRQPGSGFYNEQFF. The chain recombines TRBV5-1 with TRBJ2-1, with TRBD2 matching over 7 bases. The CDR3 consists of 18 residues. Germline V gene sequence: CDR1 SGHRS, CDR2 YFSETQ. J was trimmed by 3 bases and V by 4 bases; bases with no gene match: 16.

This chain uses TRBV18 with TRBJ1-1; 12 bases match TRBD1. Germline V gene sequence: CDR1 KGHSH, CDR2 LQKENI. CDR3 length: 20 residues. V lost 4 bases and J lost 0; bases outside the gene matches: 15. Here the CDR3 reads CASSLHPLRGTGGMNTEAFF. The CDR3 coding sequence is TGTGCCAGCTCACTACATCCCCTACGCGGGACAGGGGGCATGAACACTGAAGCTTTCTTT.

The chain links TRBV7-9 to TRBJ2-1; 9 bases agree with TRBD1. CDR3 size: 16 residues. Germline assignment: CDR1 SEHNR and CDR2 FQNEAQ (reference sequence). V shed 2 bases and J 7 bases; nucleotides not matched to a gene: 9. The CDR3 is CASSLRPRTGANEQFF. The DNA of the CDR3 is TGTGCCAGCAGCTTACGCCCCCGGACAGGGGCTAATGAGCAGTTCTTC.

This clone appeared a few times. The chain combines TRBV7-2 with TRBJ1-1; D not resolved. The CDR3 has 12 amino acids. Trimming removed 1 base from V and 11 bases from J, with 11 bases in between. From germline, CDR1 is SGHTA and CDR2 FQGNSA. In DNA form, the CDR3 reads TGTGCCAGCAGCTTAGGACTCCTGGGGGCTTTCTTT. It specifies CASSLGLLGAFF.

A single count supports this clone. This chain's CDR3 is CASSPRVGAQYF. The CDR3 nucleotides are TGCGCCAGCAGCCCAAGAGTCGGGGCCCAGTACTTC. This chain joins TRBV4-1 and TRBJ2-5, with D perhaps matching TRBD2 (5 bases). The CDR3 extends over 12 amino acids. Trimming removed 4 bases at V and 9 bases at J, with 12 bases between. Per the germline V gene, CDR1 is MGHRA and CDR2 is YSYEKL.

The CDR3 reads CASSEGGGRSNYGYTF. The CDR3 nucleotides read TGTGCCAGCAGTGAAGGCGGGGGGCGGTCTAACTATGGCTACACCTTC. V usage is TRBV2 and J usage is TRBJ1-2, with D maybe TRBD1 (6 bases). Germline V gene lookup returns CDR1 SNHLY and CDR2 FYNNEI. This CDR3 has 16 residues. The V end was cut by 1 base, the J end by 0 bases, with 12 bases between.

The chain employs TRBV5-1 and TRBJ1-1; a weak D match, TRBD1 (6 bases). CDR3 length equals 15 residues. The V gene's germline CDR1 is SGHRS and CDR2 YFSETQ. V gave up 0 bases and J gave up 3 bases, with 12 bases separating them. The CDR3 protein is CASSLAGQRHTEAFF. Here the CDR3 DNA reads TGCGCCAGCAGCTTGGCTGGACAGCGACACACTGAAGCTTTCTTT.

This rearrangement joins TRBV7-2 to TRBJ2-2; D is possibly TRBD1 (6 bases). Trimming removed 2 bases from V and 4 bases from J, with 8 bases in between. Germline assignment: CDR1 SGHTA and CDR2 FQGNSA. CDR3 length: 14 residues. The CDR3 sequence: CASSLRQATGELFF. CDR3 nucleotides: TGTGCCAGCAGCTTAAGACAGGCCACCGGGGAGCTGTTTTTT.

This clone was recorded a few times. The chain has TRBV28 and TRBJ1-6; tentative D call: TRBD1 (6 bases). Germline-derived CDR1 and CDR2 are MDHEN and SYDVKM. The germline V and J ends were trimmed by 10 bases and 4 bases, with 11 bases remaining between them. The CDR3 has 13 residues. The CDR3 region has the DNA TGTGCCACTACGGGACAATATAATTCACCCCTCCACTTT. This translates into CATTGQYNSPLHF.

The genes are TRBV5-1 and TRBJ2-3, with 12 bases that match TRBD2. Germline values: CDR1 SGHRS, CDR2 YFSETQ. J lost 8 bases, V lost 0 bases, and 13 bases had no gene match. The CDR3 spans 18 residues. CDR3 nucleotide sequence: TGCGCCAGCAGCTTGGCTCTCTGGACTAGCGGGGTCCGAGGTACGCAGTATTTT. As protein: CASSLALWTSGVRGTQYF.

The chain uses TRBV10-1 and TRBJ2-3, with 8 bases aligning to TRBD1. The CDR3 is 14 amino acids. Germline CDR1 WNHNN, CDR2 SYGVQD (reference sequence). V dropped 6 bases and J dropped 4; count of bases not matched to a gene: 6. In nucleotides, the CDR3 is TGCGCCAGCAGCCTACGGACAGGGTCAGATACGCAGTATTTT. Protein product: CASSLRTGSDTQYF.

The V call is TRBV4-1, the J call TRBJ1-1; a possible D gene is TRBD1 (5 bases). Trimming left V 4 bases short and J 0 bases short, with 18 bases between. The germline V gene has CDR1 MGHRA and CDR2 YSYEKL. The length of the CDR3 is 17 residues. This chain's CDR3 is CASSPGPPRIMNTEAFF. For the CDR3, the DNA is TGCGCCAGCAGCCCGGGACCGCCAAGGATCATGAACACTGAAGCTTTCTTT.

The chain couples TRBV18 to TRBJ1-5; D unclear. Germline values: CDR1 KGHSH, CDR2 LQKENI. The CDR3 spans 15 residues. Between the trimmed V and J ends, which lost 5 bases and 0 bases, there was a span of 11 bases. The DNA of the CDR3 is TGTGCCAGCTCATTAAATGGGCATAGCAATCAGCCCCAGCATTTT. This codes for CASSLNGHSNQPQHF.

The chain's CDR3 is CASSGQMNTEAFF. The DNA for the CDR3 is TGTGCCAGCAGTGGACAGATGAACACTGAAGCTTTCTTT. The chain links TRBV25-1 to TRBJ1-1; D possibly corresponds to TRBD1 (5 bases). The ends were cut back, 4 bases at V and 0 bases at J, with 6 bases in the middle. This CDR3 is built from 13 residues. Germline V lookup: CDR1 MGHDK, CDR2 SYGVNS.

The chain combines TRBV6-1 with TRBJ1-5; weak D call: TRBD1 (6 bases). Germline loops: CDR1 MNHNS, CDR2 SASEGT. V lost 7 bases, J lost 3 bases, and 13 bases lay in between. The CDR3 contains 14 residues. DNA of the CDR3: TGTGCCAGCAATAGACAGGCTCTCAATCAGCCCCAGCATTTT. Its protein product is CASNRQALNQPQHF.

CDR3 residues: CASSEAGGQDGYTF. CDR3 sequence (DNA): TGTGCCAGCAGTGAAGCGGGGGGGCAAGATGGCTACACCTTC. This chain joins TRBV6-1 and TRBJ1-2; D may be TRBD1 (6 bases). V was clipped by 0 bases and J by 6 bases, with 11 bases between them. This CDR3 region has 14 residues. Germline V gene data show CDR1 as MNHNS and CDR2 as SASEGT.

The chain recombines TRBV27 with TRBJ2-7; D may match TRBD1 or TRBD2 (5 bases each). Per germline, CDR1 MNHEY and CDR2 SMNVEV (reference sequence). The CDR3 is 16 residues long. The V and J ends lost 3 bases and 8 bases respectively, with 23 bases between them. The CDR3, as DNA: TGTGCCAGCAGTTTGTTCCCCGACGGGACCCTCCACCAGCAGTACTTC. Amino acid sequence: CASSLFPDGTLHQQYF.

Here the CDR3 DNA reads TGTGCCAGCAGCCGAGGAACCCCGGGACTAGCATACGAGCAGTACTTC. Protein sequence: CASSRGTPGLAYEQYF. This sequence joins TRBV4-2 and TRBJ2-7; TRBD2 aligns across 9 bases. V lost 4 bases, J lost 4 bases, and 11 bases stayed unmatched. Germline values: CDR1 LGHNA, CDR2 YNFKEQ. The CDR3 is 16 residues long.

This clone was picked up a small number of times. V is TRBV7-9 and J is TRBJ1-3; D call uncertain. The CDR3 is 13 amino acids. Trimming took off 6 bases at V and 5 bases at J, with 11 bases between the two ends. CDR1 SEHNR and CDR2 FQNEAQ come from the germline V gene (reference sequence). For the CDR3, the DNA is TGTGCCAGCAGGGGATCTTATAGAAACACCATATATTTT. This translates into CASRGSYRNTIYF.

V usage is TRBV6-5 and J usage is TRBJ1-2, with D possibly matching TRBD1 (5 bases). The CDR3 runs to 15 residues. V was cut by 0 bases and J by 8 bases, with 16 bases left in between. Germline values: CDR1 MNHEY, CDR2 SVGAGI. DNA for the CDR3: TGTGCCAGCAGTTACTCCCCGACCCAGGGTGGAGGCTACACCTTC. This sequence encodes CASSYSPTQGGGYTF.

The rearrangement uses TRBV5-1 and TRBJ2-5, with D unresolved. V shed 2 bases and J shed 4 bases, with 9 bases lying between them. From germline, CDR1 is SGHRS and CDR2 YFSETQ. The CDR3 runs to 13 residues. In DNA form, the CDR3 reads TGCGCCAGCAGCTTCCTACAAGGAGAGACCCAGTACTTC. Protein product: CASSFLQGETQYF. Together with reference TRBV5-1 and TRBJ2-5, the CDR3 gives the full variable domain: KAGVTQTPRYLIKTRGQQVTLSCSPISGHRSVSWYQQTPGQGLQFLFEYFSETQRNKGNFPGRFSGRQFSNSRSEMNVSTLELGDSALYLCASSFLQGETQYFGPGTRLLVL.